These 19 T cell receptor beta chains were sequenced from one sample in a study of blood T cell repertoires in COVID-19. Some clones are missing from TCRdb's copy, which holds only in-frame ones; the method was immunoSEQ multiplex PCR. Here the sample spans some 100,000 clones, approximately 92% being singletons. Sequencing used peripheral blood. The receptors come from a middle-aged man with active COVID-19.

This chain links TRBV6-5 with TRBJ1-4, with D possibly matching TRBD1 (5 bases). Trimming removed 6 bases from V and 5 bases from J, with 13 bases in between. CDR3 length equals 14 residues. The germline V gene has CDR1 MNHEY and CDR2 SVGAGI. The CDR3 nucleotides read TGTGCCAGCAGCCCCCGGGGGGGGAATGAAAAACTGTTTTTT. Translation: CASSPRGGNEKLFF.

This clone showed up just once. J is TRBJ1-5 and V is TRBV28, with 7 bases lining up with TRBD1. The CDR3 covers 15 residues. The trim removed 2 bases at V and 1 base at J, leaving 2 bases unmatched. Germline V gene sequence: CDR1 MDHEN, CDR2 SYDVKM. The DNA of the CDR3 is TGTGCCAGCAGTTTAGTCAGGGGGAGCAATCAGCCCCAGCATTTT. Translated: CASSLVRGSNQPQHF.

This chain connects TRBV6-5 to TRBJ2-5; a possible D gene is TRBD1 (6 bases). The V and J ends lost 6 bases and 4 bases respectively, with 18 bases between them. The V gene's germline CDR1 is MNHEY and CDR2 SVGAGI. This CDR3 has 15 residues. In DNA, the CDR3 is TGTGCCAGCAGAGGGACATCGGTCAACGGAGAGACCCAGTACTTC. Its protein is CASRGTSVNGETQYF.

The chain links TRBV27 to TRBJ2-7; no reliable D call. This CDR3 is 15 amino acids long. Germline CDR1 MNHEY, CDR2 SMNVEV (reference sequence). V lost 4 bases and J 3 bases, leaving 16 bases between the germline ends. CDR3 region: CASSSAETGVYEQYF. Here the CDR3 DNA reads TGTGCCAGCAGTTCTGCTGAGACCGGAGTCTACGAGCAGTACTTC.

A few counts support this clone. The rearrangement joins TRBV5-6 to TRBJ2-7; D is uncertain. Germline CDR1 is SGHDT and CDR2 is YYEEEE. The CDR3 loop spans 17 amino acids. V lost 1 base and J lost 6, with 23 bases in between. The CDR3 nucleotides are TGTGCCAGCAGCTTGACCAAGCGAGGAATTCCCAGTAGCGAGCAGTACTTC. Its protein product is CASSLTKRGIPSSEQYF.

J is TRBJ2-7 and V is TRBV28; TRBD1 aligns across 10 bases. Germline V gene sequence: CDR1 MDHEN, CDR2 SYDVKM. V shed 2 bases, J shed 4 bases, and the junction held 20 bases outside the gene matches. The CDR3 covers 20 residues. In DNA form, the CDR3 reads TGTGCCAGCAGTTTAAGGGGACCCGGGACAGGGGCTCGTGTAGGATACGAGCAGTACTTC. Translating it yields CASSLRGPGTGARVGYEQYF.

For the CDR3, the DNA is TGCGCCAGCAGCCGGGACTCTGGAAACACCATATATTTT. Its protein is CASSRDSGNTIYF. V and J are TRBV5-1 and TRBJ1-3; D is unresolved. The CDR3 is 13 residues long. Trimming pared 4 bases from V and 0 bases from J, leaving 5 bases between. Germline loops: CDR1 SGHRS, CDR2 YFSETQ.

This chain uses TRBV5-4 with TRBJ2-3, with TRBD2 identical over 9 bases. This CDR3 is built from 16 residues. Germline CDR1 is SGHNT and CDR2 is YYREEE (reference sequence). J was trimmed by 6 bases and V by 1 base; bases with no gene match: 9. The CDR3: CASSLRGAGGFDTQYF. Here the CDR3 DNA reads TGTGCCAGCAGCTTGCGGGGAGCGGGAGGTTTTGATACGCAGTATTTT.

This clone was picked up a small number of times. This sequence joins TRBV7-2 and TRBJ2-7, with 7 bases matching TRBD1. CDR3 length equals 15 residues. Germline assignment: CDR1 SGHTA and CDR2 FQGNSA. The V and J ends lost 2 bases and 5 bases, in that order; junction bases with no gene match: 9. The CDR3 spells CASSLKAGGADEQYF. The DNA of the CDR3 is TGTGCCAGCAGCTTAAAGGCAGGGGGAGCCGACGAGCAGTACTTC.

The V and J genes are TRBV28 and TRBJ2-7; D unclear. The CDR3 extends over 14 amino acids. V was clipped by 0 bases and J by 0 bases, with 6 bases between them. Germline assignment: CDR1 MDHEN and CDR2 SYDVKM. This chain's CDR3 is CASSLWRSSYEQYF. DNA for the CDR3: TGTGCCAGCAGTTTATGGAGGAGCTCCTACGAGCAGTACTTC.

The V call is TRBV4-1, the J call TRBJ2-1, with D maybe TRBD2 (6 bases). The ends were cut back, 2 bases at V and 0 bases at J, with 14 bases in the middle. Germline V gene lookup returns CDR1 MGHRA and CDR2 YSYEKL. This CDR3 has 17 residues. DNA of the CDR3: TGCGCCAGCAGCCAACCCAGACTAGTCCGCTCCTACAATGAGCAGTTCTTC. Its protein product is CASSQPRLVRSYNEQFF.

The chain uses TRBV19 and TRBJ1-2; D gene uncertain. Germline-derived CDR1 and CDR2 are LNHDA and SQIVND (reference sequence). The V end lost 4 bases, the J end lost 5 bases, and 14 bases lay between the germline ends. The CDR3 is 14 amino acids. Here the CDR3 DNA reads TGTGCCAGTAGTAGAACAGAAAGCTTTTATGGCTACACCTTC. It specifies CASSRTESFYGYTF. Combining the CDR3 with reference TRBV19 and TRBJ1-2 gives the whole variable domain DGGITQSPKYLFRKEGQNVTLSCEQNLNHDAMYWYRQDPGQGLRLIYYSQIVNDFQKGDIAEGYSVSREKKESFPLTVTSAQKNPTAFYLCASSRTESFYGYTFGSGTRLTVV.

V usage is TRBV3-1 (or the pseudogene TRBV3-2) and J usage is TRBJ2-1; TRBD2 agrees at 9 bases. The germline V gene has CDR1 LGHDT and CDR2 YNNKEL (reference sequence). This CDR3 comprises 15 residues. V dropped 4 bases and J dropped 7; count of bases not matched to a gene: 8. CDR3 DNA sequence: TGTGCCAGCAGCCTTTTAGCGGGAGTTGGGAATGAGCAGTTCTTC. This sequence encodes CASSLLAGVGNEQFF.

The chain carries TRBV4-1 and TRBJ2-2, with 10 positions matching TRBD2. V shed 1 base, J shed 2 bases, and the junction held 1 base outside the gene matches. CDR1 is MGHRA and CDR2 is YSYEKL in the germline V gene. This CDR3 region has 16 residues. In DNA form, the CDR3 reads TGCGCCAGCAGCCAAGGGACTAGCGGAAACACCGGGGAGCTGTTTTTT. This codes for CASSQGTSGNTGELFF.

The CDR3 DNA sequence: TGTGCCAGCAGCTTAGCCGGAGGACTAGCGGGATTAAACATTCAGTACTTC. It translates to CASSLAGGLAGLNIQYF. This rearrangement joins TRBV7-2 to TRBJ2-4, with TRBD2 matching over 12 bases. The germline gives CDR1 SGHTA, CDR2 FQGNSA. This CDR3 comprises 17 residues. The J segment lost 6 bases and the V segment lost 0 bases, leaving 6 bases of the junction unmatched.

J is TRBJ2-7 and V is TRBV29-1; TRBD2 is a possible D gene (6 bases). V lost 7 bases and J 3 bases, leaving 16 bases between the germline ends. The CDR3 is 13 residues long. Germline lookup yields CDR1 SQVTM and CDR2 ANQGSEA. The CDR3 DNA reads TGCAGCGCGACTAGTCGGGCGGGCTACGAGCAGTACTTC. This translates into CSATSRAGYEQYF.

The genes are TRBV27 and TRBJ2-1; 12 nucleotides line up with TRBD2. The CDR3 is 17 residues long. Germline V gene lookup returns CDR1 MNHEY and CDR2 SMNVEV (reference sequence). V shed 5 bases and J 5 bases; nucleotides not matched to a gene: 10. The CDR3 coding sequence is TGTGCCAGCAGTCGGCTAGCGGGAGGGAGGGGGCACAATGAGCAGTTCTTC. This encodes CASSRLAGGRGHNEQFF.

The V call is TRBV5-1, the J call TRBJ2-2; D may be TRBD2 (6 bases). Deletions cut 5 bases from V and 3 bases from J, with 14 bases between. Per germline, CDR1 SGHRS and CDR2 YFSETQ. This CDR3 spans 15 amino acids. CDR3 protein: CASRVSGQDTGELFF. The CDR3 DNA sequence: TGCGCCAGCAGAGTTAGCGGCCAGGACACCGGGGAGCTGTTTTTT.

This chain joins TRBV15 and TRBJ1-6; no definite D call. From germline, CDR1 is LNHNV and CDR2 YYDKDF (reference sequence). The CDR3 has 14 amino acids. The germline V and J ends were trimmed by 6 bases and 5 bases, with 11 bases remaining between them. CDR3 bases: TGTGCCACCAGGATATCCGGGGATAATTCACCCCTCCACTTT. It specifies CATRISGDNSPLHF.